These 16 T cell receptor beta chains were all obtained from the same sample, sequenced in a study of blood T cell repertoires in COVID-19. Sequenced by immunoSEQ multiplex PCR; TCRdb stores in-frame clones only, minus some. The data contain around 230,000 clones, about 81% of them singletons. Sample: PBMCs or T cells enriched from blood (not recorded which). The receptor source for this set is a middle-aged man who had recovered from COVID-19.

This chain connects TRBV5-1 to TRBJ2-5, with 7 bases lining up with TRBD1. The CDR3 spans 13 residues. CDR1 SGHRS and CDR2 YFSETQ come from the germline V gene. The V and J ends lost 5 bases and 4 bases, in that order; junction bases with no gene match: 5. The CDR3 loop reads CASRGQSGETQYF. DNA of the CDR3: TGCGCCAGCAGGGGACAGAGCGGAGAGACCCAGTACTTC.

This sequence joins TRBV12-3 or TRBV12-4 and TRBJ2-1; no clear D gene. This CDR3 is built from 12 residues. V lost 5 bases and J lost 9, with 11 bases in between. In DNA form, the CDR3 reads TGTGCCAGCAGTCCAGATGCAGGTGAGCAGTTCTTC. Translation: CASSPDAGEQFF.

The gene calls are TRBV7-9 and TRBJ2-7; no clear D gene. Per germline, CDR1 SEHNR and CDR2 FQNEAQ (reference sequence). The CDR3 loop spans 14 amino acids. The ends were cut back, 0 bases at V and 0 bases at J, with 6 bases in the middle. The CDR3 DNA follows: TGTGCCAGCAGCTTAGCCCCATCCTCCTACGAGCAGTACTTC. Translated: CASSLAPSSYEQYF. Full variable domain (remainder filled in from reference TRBV7-9 and TRBJ2-7): DTGVSQNPRHKITKRGQNVTFRCDPISEHNRLYWYRQTLGQGPEFLTYFQNEAQLEKSRLLSDRFSAERPKGSFSTLEIQRTEQGDSAMYLCASSLAPSSYEQYFGPGTRLTVT.

V and J are TRBV11-2 and TRBJ1-1; D call uncertain. V lost 1 base to trimming and J lost 0 bases, with 9 bases between them. The CDR3 totals 15 residues. Looked up from germline, CDR1 is SGHAT and CDR2 is FQNNGV. In nucleotides, the CDR3 is TGTGCCAGCAGCTTAGGAGTACAGATGAACACTGAAGCTTTCTTT. Translating it yields CASSLGVQMNTEAFF.

V is TRBV14 and J is TRBJ1-1, with D uncertain. V gave up 0 bases and J gave up 6 bases, with 11 bases separating them. CDR1 and CDR2 (germline): SGHDN, FVKESK. There are 14 residues in the CDR3. CDR3 region: CASSQDRGYAEAFF. CDR3 DNA sequence: TGTGCCAGCAGCCAAGATCGAGGGTACGCTGAAGCTTTCTTT.

This clone was seen a single time. V gene TRBV12-5 combines with J gene TRBJ1-2; unclear D gene. Germline CDR1 and CDR2: LGHNT and FRNRAP. Trimming removed 2 bases from V and 4 bases from J, with 14 bases in between. This CDR3 comprises 15 residues. The CDR3 sequence: CASGLHLAGSYGYTF. CDR3 nucleotides: TGTGCTAGTGGTTTGCATCTGGCAGGTTCCTATGGCTACACCTTC.

This clone was observed a single time. The genes are TRBV29-1 and TRBJ2-7, with 7 nucleotides matching TRBD1. The V gene end was trimmed by 6 bases and the J gene end by 3 bases; junction bases not matched to a gene: 8. This CDR3 has 13 amino acids. Germline V gives CDR1 SQVTM, CDR2 ANQGSEA. The CDR3 spells CSVEERQGYEQYF. CDR3 coding DNA: TGCAGCGTGGAGGAGAGACAGGGCTACGAGCAGTACTTC.

The gene calls are TRBV4-2 and TRBJ2-3; 8 bases align to TRBD2. Looked up from germline, CDR1 is LGHNA and CDR2 is YNFKEQ. CDR3 length: 17 residues. Germline trimming cut 1 base from V and 9 bases from J; bases unmatched to any gene: 15. As DNA, the CDR3 is TGTGCCAGCAGCCAAGGGGAAACGGGAGGGCCGGGTGCAACGCAGTATTTT. This sequence encodes CASSQGETGGPGATQYF.

J is TRBJ1-5 and V is TRBV18, with 9 bases that match TRBD1. The CDR3 runs to 17 residues. After removal of 2 bases from V and 0 bases from J, the junction contained 5 bases not matched to a gene. Germline CDR1 reads KGHSH; CDR2 reads LQKENI. The CDR3 nucleotides read TGTGCCAGCTCACCAGTTGGGACAGGGAGTAGCAATCAGCCCCAGCATTTT. As protein: CASSPVGTGSSNQPQHF.

The genes are TRBV5-1 and TRBJ2-2; D perhaps matches TRBD1 (6 bases). Trimming took off 4 bases at V and 1 base at J, with 14 bases between the two ends. Germline lookup yields CDR1 SGHRS and CDR2 YFSETQ. The CDR3 totals 16 residues. CDR3 bases: TGCGCCAGCAGCCCTCGCCGGGACATGAACACCGGGGAGCTGTTTTTT. This sequence encodes CASSPRRDMNTGELFF.

The chain has TRBV7-8 and TRBJ2-7, with D maybe TRBD2 (5 bases). V gave up 4 bases and J gave up 0 bases, with 13 bases separating them. CDR3 length: 15 residues. Per the germline V gene, CDR1 is SGHVS and CDR2 is FQNEAQ. The CDR3 loop is CASSSERISSYEQYF. CDR3 nucleotides: TGTGCCAGCAGCTCTGAGCGGATAAGCTCCTACGAGCAGTACTTC.

The chain uses TRBV5-4 and TRBJ1-2; D unresolved. Germline V gene sequence: CDR1 SGHNT, CDR2 YYREEE (reference sequence). This CDR3 spans 12 amino acids. Trimming stripped 3 bases from V and 7 bases from J, with 10 bases between. The CDR3 DNA is TGTGCCAGCAGCTCCGGGTCGTCTGGCTACACCTTC. This gives the protein CASSSGSSGYTF.

This chain links TRBV30 with TRBJ1-1; unclear D gene. The germline CDR1 and CDR2 sequences are GTSNPN and SVGIG (reference sequence). Trimming pared 0 bases from V and 0 bases from J, leaving 5 bases between. This CDR3 has 13 amino acids. The DNA for the CDR3 is TGTGCCTGGAGTGTACGCGTGAACACTGAAGCTTTCTTT. Its translation: CAWSVRVNTEAFF.

The rearrangement joins TRBV5-8 to TRBJ2-7, with 11 bases lining up with TRBD1. The CDR3 is 16 residues long. Germline V gene data show CDR1 as SGHTS and CDR2 as YDEGEE. V gave up 6 bases and J gave up 3 bases; unmatched junction bases: 11. CDR3 coding DNA: TGTGCCAGCAACAAACTCTCCGGGACAGGGGGCTACGAGCAGTACTTC. Translating it yields CASNKLSGTGGYEQYF.

There are a few counts of this clone. The chain uses TRBV5-4 and TRBJ2-2; a possible D gene is TRBD2 (6 bases). The V and J ends lost 4 bases and 4 bases respectively, with 17 bases between them. CDR1 SGHNT and CDR2 YYREEE come from the germline V gene (reference sequence). The CDR3 totals 16 residues. This CDR3 is CASSQGTPISTGELFF. DNA of the CDR3: TGTGCCAGCAGCCAAGGGACTCCAATCTCCACCGGGGAGCTGTTTTTT.

This clone has just one count. The chain carries TRBV30 and TRBJ2-3; no definite D call. The CDR3 spans 12 residues. CDR1 and CDR2 (germline): GTSNPN, SVGIG (reference sequence). V gave up 7 bases and J gave up 5 bases, with 13 bases separating them. The CDR3 DNA reads TGTGCCTTTCTCTCGCCCGGAGATACGCAGTATTTT. Protein product: CAFLSPGDTQYF.